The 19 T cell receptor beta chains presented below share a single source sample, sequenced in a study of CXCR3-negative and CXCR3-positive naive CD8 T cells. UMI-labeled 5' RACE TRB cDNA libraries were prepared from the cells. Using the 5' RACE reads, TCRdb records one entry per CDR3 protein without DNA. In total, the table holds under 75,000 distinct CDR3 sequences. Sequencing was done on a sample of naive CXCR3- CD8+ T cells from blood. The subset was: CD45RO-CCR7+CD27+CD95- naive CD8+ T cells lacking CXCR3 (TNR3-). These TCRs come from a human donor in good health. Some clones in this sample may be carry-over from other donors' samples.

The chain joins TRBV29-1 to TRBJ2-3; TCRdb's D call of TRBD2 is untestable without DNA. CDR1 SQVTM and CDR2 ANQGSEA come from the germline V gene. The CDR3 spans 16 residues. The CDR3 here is CSADPFEGGALNTQYF.

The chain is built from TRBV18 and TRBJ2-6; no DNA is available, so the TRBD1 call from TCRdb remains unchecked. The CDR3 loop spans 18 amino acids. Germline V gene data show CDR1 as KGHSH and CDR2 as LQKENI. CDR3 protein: CASSPGAMYKSGANVLTF. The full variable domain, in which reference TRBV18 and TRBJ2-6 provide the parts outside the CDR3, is NAGVMQNPRHLVRRRGQEARLRCSPMKGHSHVYWYRQLPEEGLKFMVYLQKENIIDESGMPKERFSAEFPKEGPSILRIQQVVRGDSAAYFCASSPGAMYKSGANVLTFGAGSRLTVL.

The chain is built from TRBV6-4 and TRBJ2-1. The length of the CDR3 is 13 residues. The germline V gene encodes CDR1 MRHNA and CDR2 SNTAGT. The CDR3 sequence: CASSEAEYNEQFF.

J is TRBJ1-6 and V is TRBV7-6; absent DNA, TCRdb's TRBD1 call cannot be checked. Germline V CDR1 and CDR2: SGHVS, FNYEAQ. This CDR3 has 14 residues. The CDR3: CASSSGQGNSPLHF.

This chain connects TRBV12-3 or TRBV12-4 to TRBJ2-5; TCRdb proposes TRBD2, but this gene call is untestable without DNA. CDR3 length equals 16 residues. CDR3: CASSPTSGGAGETQYF.

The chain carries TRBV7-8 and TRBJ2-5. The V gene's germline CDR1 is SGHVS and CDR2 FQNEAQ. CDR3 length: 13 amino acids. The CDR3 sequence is CASSLVRQETQYF.

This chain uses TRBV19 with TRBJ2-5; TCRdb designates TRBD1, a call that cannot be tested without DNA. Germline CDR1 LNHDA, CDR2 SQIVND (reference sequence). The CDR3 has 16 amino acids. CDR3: CASSIDSGGYQETQYF.

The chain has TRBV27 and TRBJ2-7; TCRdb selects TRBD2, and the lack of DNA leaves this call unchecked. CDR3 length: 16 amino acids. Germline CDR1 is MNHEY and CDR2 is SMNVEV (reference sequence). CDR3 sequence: CASSLGGTVVLYEQYF.

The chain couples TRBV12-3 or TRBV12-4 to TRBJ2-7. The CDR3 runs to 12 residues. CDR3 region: CASSLVSYEQYF.

The CDR3 reads CASSFLQGLQFF. This chain joins TRBV11-1 and TRBJ2-1; TCRdb names TRBD1, which stays unverified in the absence of DNA. The CDR3 consists of 12 residues. In germline, CDR1 is SGHAT, CDR2 FQDESV (reference sequence).

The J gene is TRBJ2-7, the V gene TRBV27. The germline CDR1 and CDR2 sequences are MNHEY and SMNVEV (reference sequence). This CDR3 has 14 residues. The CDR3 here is CASSLSTVTYEQYF.

This chain's CDR3 is CASSQAPGGGQYNEQFF. V gene TRBV4-2 combines with J gene TRBJ2-1; TCRdb outputs TRBD1, but without DNA this stays unchecked. The CDR3 length is 17 residues. Germline V gene sequence: CDR1 LGHNA, CDR2 YNFKEQ.

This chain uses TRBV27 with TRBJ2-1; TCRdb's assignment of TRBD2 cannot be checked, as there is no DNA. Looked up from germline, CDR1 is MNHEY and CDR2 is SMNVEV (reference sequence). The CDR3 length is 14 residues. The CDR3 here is CASSLGPSYNEQFF.

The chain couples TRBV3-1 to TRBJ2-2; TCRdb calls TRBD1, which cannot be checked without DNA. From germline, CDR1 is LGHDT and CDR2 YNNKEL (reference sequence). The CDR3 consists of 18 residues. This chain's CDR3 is CASSHHGGRDRPTGELFF.

The CDR3 reads CASSLTGDGTGELFF. The V gene is TRBV7-6, the J gene TRBJ2-2; the TCRdb call, TRBD1, lacks DNA for checking. This CDR3 comprises 15 residues. Looked up from germline, CDR1 is SGHVS and CDR2 is FNYEAQ.

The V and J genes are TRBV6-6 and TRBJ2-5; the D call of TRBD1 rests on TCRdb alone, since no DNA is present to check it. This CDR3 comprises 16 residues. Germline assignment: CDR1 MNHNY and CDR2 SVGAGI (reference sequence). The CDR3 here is CASSYPSTGTTETQYF.

The chain's CDR3 is CASSKSGDSDSLSNQPQHF. V usage is TRBV21-1 and J usage is TRBJ1-5. TRBV21-1 is given as a pseudogene. The CDR3 extends over 19 amino acids.

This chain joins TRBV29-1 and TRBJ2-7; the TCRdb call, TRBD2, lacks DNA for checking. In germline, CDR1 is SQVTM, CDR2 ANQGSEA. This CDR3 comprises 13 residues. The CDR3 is CSVVQTNSYEQYF.

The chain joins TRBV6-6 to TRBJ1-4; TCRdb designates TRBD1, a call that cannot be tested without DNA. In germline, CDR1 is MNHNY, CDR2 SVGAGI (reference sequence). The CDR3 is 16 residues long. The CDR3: CASSYPTGGPPEKLFF.